A selection of T cell receptor beta chains follows, all from one sample in a study of cytomegalovirus exposure and HLA in healthy donors. Assay used: immunoSEQ multiplex PCR; TCRdb lists only in-frame clones, some missing. Altogether about 120,000 clones are present, around 81% being singletons, with the ten largest covering roughly 2.2%. Sequenced: PBMCs. The source of these receptors is a woman in her thirties or forties in good health and CMV-seronegative. The CDR3 runs from the conserved cysteine through the conserved F or W. The D gene is left open where the match is weak. Not all rows give a size; the values are once, few, many and, for expanded clones, a class.

>TRBD2|TRBV18|TRBJ2-5|NA
TGTGCCAGCTCACCGCAAGCGGGGCAAGAGACCCAGTACTTC
CASSPQAGQETQYF
>NA|TRBV2|TRBJ1-2|once
TGTGCCAGCAGTGAACAGAGGTCCGCTAACTATGGCTACACCTTC
CASSEQRSANYGYTF
>NA|TRBV18|TRBJ1-1|NA
TGTGCCAGCTCACCATCGTCGAACACTGAAGCTTTCTTT
CASSPSSNTEAFF
>NA|TRBV18|TRBJ2-5|NA
TGTGCCAGCTCACCCCAGTCGAAAGCCCAGTACTTC
CASSPQSKAQYF
>NA|TRBV4-1|TRBJ2-3|NA
TGCGCCAGCAGCCAAGATCATGTCAGGGGGGAAACAGATACGCAGTATTTT
CASSQDHVRGETDTQYF
>NA|TRBV30|TRBJ2-7|NA
TGTGCCTGGAGTGTACGGAGGACGAGTTACGAGCAGTACTTC
CAWSVRRTSYEQYF
>NA|TRBV6-6|TRBJ1-2|NA
TGTGCCAGCTCTTCTCGGAGCCCGGCGCGGTATGGCTACACCTTC
CASSSRSPARYGYTF
>NA|TRBV19|TRBJ1-1|NA
TGTGCCAGTAGGCAGGGGATCGCGATTCTTTCCCAGGAAGCTTTCTTT
CASRQGIAILSQEAFF
>TRBD1|TRBV5-1|TRBJ1-2|NA
TGCGCCAGCAGCTTCGGACAGGGCCCCATTAACTATGGCTACACCTTC
CASSFGQGPINYGYTF
>TRBD2|TRBV11-2|TRBJ2-7|NA
TGTGCCAGCGGCCAGCGGGAGGGCAACGAGGAGCAGTACTTC
CASGQREGNEEQYF
>NA|TRBV18|TRBJ2-3|NA
TGTGCCAGCTCAACAGGTAGCACAGATACGCAGTATTTT
CASSTGSTDTQYF
>TRBD2|TRBV2|TRBJ2-2|NA
TGTGCCAGCAGTGAGGCTAGCGGGATCCGGGGCACCGGGGAGCTGTTTTTT
CASSEASGIRGTGELFF
>TRBD2|TRBV5-1|TRBJ2-5|NA
TGCGCCAGCAGTCCAGGTAGCGGGGGGCAAGAGACCCAGTACTTC
CASSPGSGGQETQYF
>NA|TRBV7-8|TRBJ1-2|NA
TGTGCCAGCAGCCTCCAAAGTTTCGGGGTTAACTATGGCTACACCTTC
CASSLQSFGVNYGYTF
>TRBD2|TRBV9|TRBJ2-7|once
TGTGCCAGCAGCGTAGAACTAGCGGGAGTCGAGCAGTACTTC
CASSVELAGVEQYF
>TRBD1|TRBV27|TRBJ1-2|NA
TGTGCCAGCAGTATGGGACAGGGAGCCTATGGCTACACCTTC
CASSMGQGAYGYTF
>TRBD1|TRBV2|TRBJ1-1|few
TGTGCCAGCAGTGGGTCAGGGGGCGAAGCTTTCTTT
CASSGSGGEAFF
>NA|TRBV9|TRBJ1-1|NA
TGTGCCAGCAGCCCCGCCCGGGGGGTCCAAATGAACACTGAAGCTTTCTTT
CASSPARGVQMNTEAFF
>TRBD1|TRBV7-2|TRBJ1-5|NA
TGTGCCAGCAGCCTAAGGACAGGGAGCAATCAGCCCCAGCATTTT
CASSLRTGSNQPQHF
>TRBD1|TRBV7-6|TRBJ2-3|few
TGTGCCAGCAGTGTGACAGGGGGCACAGATACGCAGTATTTT
CASSVTGGTDTQYF
>TRBD2|TRBV5-5|TRBJ2-1|NA
TGTGCCAGCAGCCCCGGGACTAGCTCCTACAATGAGCAGTTCTTC
CASSPGTSSYNEQFF
>TRBD1|TRBV13|TRBJ1-2|few
TGTGCCACATCGGACAGGGGTAATGGCTACACCTTC
CATSDRGNGYTF
>NA|TRBV5-1|TRBJ2-7|NA
TGCGCCAGCAGTCCCACGACAGTATCCTACGAGCAGTACTTC
CASSPTTVSYEQYF
>NA|TRBV5-5|TRBJ1-3|few
TGTGCCAGCAGTAACGCTTTCGGGGGCTCTGGAAACACCATATATTTT
CASSNAFGGSGNTIYF
>NA|TRBV5-8|TRBJ2-7|once
TGTGCCAGCAGCCTACACCGGGACACCTACGAGCAGTACTTC
CASSLHRDTYEQYF
>NA|TRBV6-1|TRBJ1-2|once
TGTGCCAGCACCCAGTTCGTGGCCGGGAGCTACACCTTC
CASTQFVAGSYTF
>TRBD2|TRBV7-9|TRBJ2-3|NA
TGTGCCAGCAGCTTGGGAGCGGGAGGGAGCACAGATACGCAGTATTTT
CASSLGAGGSTDTQYF
>NA|TRBV2|TRBJ1-4|few
TGTGCCAGCAGACCCGGGATACTTGGTGAAAAACTGTTTTTT
CASRPGILGEKLFF
>NA|TRBV5-1|TRBJ2-7|NA
TGCGCCAGCAGCAGAGACCGGGACATCAACTCCTACGAGCAGTACTTC
CASSRDRDINSYEQYF
>NA|TRBV19|TRBJ2-1|NA
TGTGCCAGTAGTCCATCCGGTAGTTTTACTGAGCAGTTCTTC
CASSPSGSFTEQFF
>NA|TRBV2|TRBJ2-5|NA
TGTGCCAGCAGGGCGGGACTGAAAGAGACCCAGTACTTC
CASRAGLKETQYF
>NA|TRBV11-2|TRBJ1-1|NA
TGTGCCAGCAGCTTAGAACAGTCCGGGGTGAACACTGAAGCTTTCTTT
CASSLEQSGVNTEAFF
>TRBD2|TRBV5-1|TRBJ2-7|NA
TGCGCCAGCAGCTCGGCGGGAGTCCTAAGCTCCTACGAGCAGTACTTC
CASSSAGVLSSYEQYF
>TRBD2|TRBV6-5|TRBJ2-1|NA
TGTGCCAGCAGCCTCTGGGGGGGGGATGAGCATTTCTTC
CASSLWGGDEHFF
>TRBD2|TRBV11-2|TRBJ2-7|NA
TGTGCTAGCAGCCAACGCGGGACTAGCGAGCAGTACTTC
CASSQRGTSEQYF
>TRBD1|TRBV6-1|TRBJ2-3|NA
TGTGCCAGCAGTACAGGGGGCGGCACAGATACGCAGTATTTT
CASSTGGGTDTQYF
>NA|TRBV20-1|TRBJ2-3|NA
TGCAGTTCCGGTAGCAATTTTCCGCAGTATTTT
CSSGSNFPQYF
>NA|TRBV5-1|TRBJ2-1|NA
TGCGCCAGCAGCTTCCAAATCTCGACCGCCGGAGGTGAGCAGTTCTTC
CASSFQISTAGGEQFF
>NA|TRBV6-5|TRBJ2-2|NA
TGTGCCAGCAGTTACGACAGGTCTAACACCGGGGAGCTGTTTTTT
CASSYDRSNTGELFF
>TRBD1|TRBV6-1|TRBJ2-7|NA
TGTGCCAGCAGTGAGGGGACAGCGGTCTACGAGCAGTACTTC
CASSEGTAVYEQYF
>NA|TRBV28|TRBJ2-2|NA
TGTGCCAGCAGTTTCAGGGGCGCCCCCCCCGGGGAGCTGTTTTTT
CASSFRGAPPGELFF
>TRBD1|TRBV4-1|TRBJ2-3|few
TGCGCCAGCAGCCATATGGGACAGGGGAGCCCAGATACGCAGTATTTT
CASSHMGQGSPDTQYF